These 24 T cell receptor beta chains came from one sample sequenced in a study of cytomegalovirus exposure and HLA in healthy donors. Primers included in the PCR were 60 Vbeta and 13 Jbeta primers. Sequencing used immunoSEQ multiplex PCR; TCRdb keeps in-frame clones, though not all of them. The sample has 60,000 to 75,000 clones, 65% to 80% seen once; the top ten hold nearly 3%. Sequences were obtained from PBMCs. The receptors were gathered from a woman aged 25 to 39 in good health and CMV-seronegative.

The J gene is TRBJ2-1, the V gene TRBV4-3; D possibly corresponds to TRBD2 (7 bases). The CDR3 runs to 17 residues. V shed 4 bases and J shed 5 bases, with 21 bases lying between them. Per germline, CDR1 LGHNA and CDR2 YSLEER. The CDR3 bases are TGCGCCAGCAGCCCTGACCGAGGGGGGGCCATGAACAATGAGCAGTTCTTC. Its translation is CASSPDRGGAMNNEQFF.

This clone turned up a few times. The gene calls are TRBV30 and TRBJ1-2, with D possibly being TRBD1 (6 bases). Between the trimmed V and J ends, which lost 2 bases and 7 bases, there was a span of 11 bases. CDR3 size: 12 residues. In germline, CDR1 is GTSNPN, CDR2 SVGIG (reference sequence). CDR3 sequence (DNA): TGTGCCTGGAGTCCAGGGGTTGGTGGCTACACCTTC. Protein sequence: CAWSPGVGGYTF.

The CDR3 loop reads CAWTRESTDTQYF. As DNA, the CDR3 is TGTGCCTGGACCAGGGAAAGCACAGATACGCAGTATTTT. V and J are TRBV30 and TRBJ2-3; D is possibly TRBD1 (5 bases). Germline CDR1 and CDR2: GTSNPN and SVGIG (reference sequence). The CDR3 extends over 13 amino acids. Trimming cost V 4 bases and J 0 bases, with 8 bases left between them. Supplemented by reference TRBV30 and TRBJ2-3, the full variable domain reads SQTIHQWPATLVQPVGSPLSLECTVEGTSNPNLYWYRQAAGRGLQLLFYSVGIGQISSEVPQNLSASRPQDRQFILSSKKLLLSDSGFYLCAWTRESTDTQYFGPGTRLTVL.

This chain uses TRBV19 with TRBJ1-5; D not certain. Trimming stripped 10 bases from V and 6 bases from J, with 22 bases between. The CDR3 has 15 residues. Germline CDR1 is LNHDA and CDR2 is SQIVND (reference sequence). CDR3 sequence: CATTPRVHEGQPQHF. DNA of the CDR3: TGTGCCACCACACCTCGGGTCCACGAAGGTCAGCCCCAGCATTTT.

The chain employs TRBV27 and TRBJ1-5; no clear D gene. Trimming left V 3 bases short and J 7 bases short, with 10 bases between. In germline, CDR1 is MNHEY, CDR2 SMNVEV (reference sequence). The length of the CDR3 is 13 residues. The CDR3 DNA is TGTGCCAGCAGTTTGAGAAGTAACCAGCCCCAGCATTTT. It yields the protein CASSLRSNQPQHF.

This chain connects TRBV6-5 to TRBJ2-3; TRBD1 is a possible D gene (5 bases). The germline gives CDR1 MNHEY, CDR2 SVGAGI. The CDR3 runs to 16 residues. With 0 bases removed from V and 6 bases from J, the gap between germline ends came to 16 bases. In DNA, the CDR3 is TGTGCCAGCAGTTACTCCCCCGACAGCCCCAGGGATACGCAGTATTTT. Amino acids: CASSYSPDSPRDTQYF.

The chain has TRBV11-3 and TRBJ2-7, with TRBD1 as a possible D gene (6 bases). Germline CDR1 reads SGHNT; CDR2 reads YENEEA. This CDR3 is 13 amino acids long. Trimming took 1 base from V and 7 from J, leaving 11 bases between them. The CDR3 bases are TGTGCCAGCAGCTTAGTCCTAGGACAGGAGCAGTACGTC. It is translated as CASSLVLGQEQYV.

This clone has a single count. The chain carries TRBV9 and TRBJ2-2, with 11 bases that match TRBD2. This CDR3 is built from 16 residues. Germline loops: CDR1 SGDLS, CDR2 YYNGEE. With 3 bases clipped from V and 1 base from J, the junction kept 2 bases outside the gene matches. The CDR3 region is CASSAGTSGNTGELFF. Written as DNA, the CDR3 is TGTGCCAGCAGCGCAGGGACTAGCGGGAACACCGGGGAGCTGTTTTTT.

This chain joins TRBV5-8 and TRBJ1-2; 9 bases match TRBD1. The CDR3 is made up of 14 amino acids. Trimming at V came to 4 bases and at J to 4 bases, leaving 5 bases not matched to a gene. Germline loops: CDR1 SGHTS, CDR2 YDEGEE. The CDR3 sequence is CASSKDRGVYGYTF. CDR3 in DNA: TGTGCCAGCAGCAAAGACAGGGGGGTCTATGGCTACACCTTC.

The chain couples TRBV11-3 to TRBJ2-5; the D gene is possibly TRBD1 (6 bases). CDR3 size: 13 residues. Deletions cut 2 bases from V and 5 bases from J, with 9 bases between. Germline-derived CDR1 and CDR2 are SGHNT and YENEEA. CDR3 region: CASSLFQGETQYF. As DNA, the CDR3 is TGTGCCAGCAGCTTATTCCAGGGGGAGACCCAGTACTTC.

The V and J genes are TRBV5-6 and TRBJ2-3; 11 bases align to TRBD2. The junction had 6 bases not matched to a gene; V was cut back by 0 bases and J by 6 bases. Germline CDR1 is SGHDT and CDR2 is YYEEEE. The CDR3 contains 16 residues. CDR3 in DNA: TGTGCCAGCAGCTTGGTAACTAGCGGGAGATCGGATACGCAGTATTTT. Its protein product is CASSLVTSGRSDTQYF.

In its sample, this clone ranks as medium-sized (0.01 to 0.1%). The rearrangement links TRBV4-2 to TRBJ1-4; TRBD1 might be the D (5 bases). Trimming left V 2 bases short and J 8 bases short, with 15 bases between. Germline lookup yields CDR1 LGHNA and CDR2 YNFKEQ. The CDR3 extends over 15 amino acids. The CDR3, as DNA: TGTGCCAGCAGCCAATTTCAGGGTATGCGGGAAAAACTGTTTTTT. Translating gives CASSQFQGMREKLFF.

The rearrangement joins TRBV9 to TRBJ1-1; 8 bases map to TRBD1. CDR1 is SGDLS, CDR2 YYNGEE, per germline. V lost 4 bases to trimming and J lost 1 base; unmatched junction nucleotides: 9. CDR3 length: 16 amino acids. The CDR3 here is CASSPRTGSGNTEAFF. Here the CDR3 DNA reads TGTGCCAGCAGCCCTCGGACAGGGTCAGGGAACACTGAAGCTTTCTTT.

This chain connects TRBV18 to TRBJ1-1; 7 bases fit TRBD1. The CDR3 contains 12 residues. The V gene end was trimmed by 6 bases and the J gene end by 8 bases; junction bases not matched to a gene: 6. From germline, CDR1 is KGHSH and CDR2 LQKENI. The CDR3 DNA reads TGTGCCAGCTCTCAAAACAGGGGAGAAGCTTTCTTT. Translated: CASSQNRGEAFF. Drawing the rest from reference TRBV18 and TRBJ1-1, the complete variable domain is NAGVMQNPRHLVRRRGQEARLRCSPMKGHSHVYWYRQLPEEGLKFMVYLQKENIIDESGMPKERFSAEFPKEGPSILRIQQVVRGDSAAYFCASSQNRGEAFFGQGTRLTVV.

The CDR3 is CAWSELPYEKLFF. CDR3 in DNA: TGTGCCTGGAGTGAACTCCCCTATGAAAAACTGTTTTTT. J is TRBJ1-4 and V is TRBV30; D not certain. This CDR3 has 13 residues. V was trimmed by 1 base and J by 6 bases, leaving 9 bases between them. Looked up from germline, CDR1 is GTSNPN and CDR2 is SVGIG (reference sequence).

V usage is TRBV11-2 and J usage is TRBJ2-1, with 14 bases fitting TRBD2. The CDR3 loop spans 17 amino acids. After removal of 5 bases from V and 8 bases from J, the junction contained 11 bases not matched to a gene. From germline, CDR1 is SGHAT and CDR2 FQNNGV. DNA for the CDR3: TGTGCCAGCAGCCCCTGGGGGACTAGCGGGAGTATCGATGAGCAGTTCTTC. As protein: CASSPWGTSGSIDEQFF. The full variable domain, rest sourced from reference TRBV11-2 and TRBJ2-1, is EAGVAQSPRYKIIEKRQSVAFWCNPISGHATLYWYQQILGQGPKLLIQFQNNGVVDDSQLPKDRFSAERLKGVDSTLKIQPAKLEDSAVYLCASSPWGTSGSIDEQFFGPGTRLTVL.

In its sample, this clone was seen a few times. The chain carries TRBV7-2 and TRBJ2-1, with TRBD2 matching 16 bases. The length of the CDR3 is 18 residues. Per the germline V gene, CDR1 is SGHTA and CDR2 is FQGNSA. J gave up 4 bases and V 4 bases, and 7 bases lay outside the gene matches. In DNA form, the CDR3 reads TGTGCCAGCAGCTACCGGGGACTAGCGGGGGGGCCATACAATGAGCAGTTCTTC. As protein: CASSYRGLAGGPYNEQFF.

The J gene is TRBJ2-7, the V gene TRBV5-6; possible D gene TRBD1, 5 bases. CDR1 SGHDT and CDR2 YYEEEE come from the germline V gene. V was pared by 2 bases and J by 6 bases, with 9 bases between. The CDR3 has 12 amino acids. This CDR3 reads CASSFNRFEQYF. CDR3 DNA: TGTGCCAGCAGCTTTAACAGGTTCGAGCAGTACTTC.

The J gene is TRBJ1-4, the V gene TRBV7-9, with 8 bases that match TRBD1. CDR1 and CDR2 (germline): SEHNR, FQNEAQ (reference sequence). This CDR3 contains 15 residues. V dropped 8 bases and J dropped 4; count of bases not matched to a gene: 9. This CDR3 is CASGQGANINEKLFF. As DNA, the CDR3 is TGTGCCAGCGGGCAGGGGGCAAATATTAATGAAAAACTGTTTTTT.

This clone was picked up a small number of times. The chain joins TRBV6-1 to TRBJ2-5; TRBD2 agrees at 7 bases. The V and J ends lost 7 bases and 3 bases, in that order; junction bases with no gene match: 8. The CDR3 length is 14 residues. Germline CDR1 and CDR2: MNHNS and SASEGT. This CDR3 is CASIRGLAEETQYF. In DNA form, the CDR3 reads TGTGCCAGCATTAGAGGGCTAGCGGAAGAGACCCAGTACTTC.

V usage is TRBV18 and J usage is TRBJ2-1, with TRBD1 matching over 12 bases. Germline V gene data show CDR1 as KGHSH and CDR2 as LQKENI. CDR3 size: 16 residues. J gave up 8 bases and V 1 base, and 6 bases lay outside the gene matches. The CDR3, as DNA: TGTGCCAGCTCACCACTGGGGACAGGGGGCAGGGATGAGCAGTTCTTC. It encodes CASSPLGTGGRDEQFF.

The rearrangement joins TRBV27 to TRBJ2-7; 10 positions agree with TRBD1. Trimming at V came to 6 bases and at J to 2 bases, leaving 7 bases not matched to a gene. The germline CDR1 and CDR2 sequences are MNHEY and SMNVEV (reference sequence). The length of the CDR3 is 15 residues. CDR3: CASSLGTGVTYEQYF. The CDR3 DNA reads as TGTGCCAGCAGCCTCGGGACAGGGGTCACCTACGAGCAGTACTTC.

J is TRBJ1-2 and V is TRBV27; 7 bases agree with TRBD1. The J segment lost 4 bases and the V segment lost 4 bases, leaving 6 bases of the junction unmatched. The CDR3 consists of 14 residues. Germline V gene sequence: CDR1 MNHEY, CDR2 SMNVEV (reference sequence). CDR3 region: CASSSTGKAYGYTF. The CDR3 bases are TGTGCCAGCAGTTCGACAGGGAAAGCCTATGGCTACACCTTC.

The rearrangement joins TRBV7-2 to TRBJ1-1; D perhaps matches TRBD1 (5 bases). V lost 3 bases and J 8 bases, leaving 7 bases between the germline ends. Germline values: CDR1 SGHTA, CDR2 FQGNSA. The CDR3 sequence is 11 residues long. Here the CDR3 reads CASSFYREAFF. The DNA for the CDR3 is TGTGCCAGCAGCTTTTACAGGGAAGCTTTCTTT.